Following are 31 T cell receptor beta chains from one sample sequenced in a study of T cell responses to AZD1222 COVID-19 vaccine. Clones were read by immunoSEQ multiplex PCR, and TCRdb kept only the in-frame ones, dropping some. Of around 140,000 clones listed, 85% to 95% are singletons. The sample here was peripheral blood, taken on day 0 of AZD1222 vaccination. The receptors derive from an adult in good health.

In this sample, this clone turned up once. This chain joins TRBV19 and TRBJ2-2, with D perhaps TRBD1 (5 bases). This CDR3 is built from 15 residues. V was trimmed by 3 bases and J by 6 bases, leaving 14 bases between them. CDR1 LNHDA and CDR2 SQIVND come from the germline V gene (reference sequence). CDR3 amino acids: CASSIAGSVPGELFF. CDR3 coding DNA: TGTGCCAGTAGTATTGCAGGGTCGGTCCCCGGGGAGCTGTTTTTT.

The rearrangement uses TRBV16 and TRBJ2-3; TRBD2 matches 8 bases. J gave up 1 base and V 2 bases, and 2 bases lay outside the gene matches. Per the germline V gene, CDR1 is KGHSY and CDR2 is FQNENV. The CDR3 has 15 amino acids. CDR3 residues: CASSQRAGGTDTQYF. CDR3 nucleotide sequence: TGTGCCAGCAGCCAACGAGCGGGGGGCACAGATACGCAGTATTTT. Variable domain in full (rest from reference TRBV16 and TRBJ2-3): GEEVAQTPKHLVRGEGQKAKLYCAPIKGHSYVFWYQQVLKNEFKFLISFQNENVFDETGMPKERFSAKCLPNSPCSLEIQATKLEDSAVYFCASSQRAGGTDTQYFGPGTRLTVL.

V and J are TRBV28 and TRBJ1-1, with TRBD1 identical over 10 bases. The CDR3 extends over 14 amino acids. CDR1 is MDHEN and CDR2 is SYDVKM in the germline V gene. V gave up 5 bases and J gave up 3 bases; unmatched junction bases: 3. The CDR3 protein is CASSEGQGYTEAFF. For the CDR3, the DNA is TGTGCCAGCAGTGAGGGACAGGGGTACACTGAAGCTTTCTTT.

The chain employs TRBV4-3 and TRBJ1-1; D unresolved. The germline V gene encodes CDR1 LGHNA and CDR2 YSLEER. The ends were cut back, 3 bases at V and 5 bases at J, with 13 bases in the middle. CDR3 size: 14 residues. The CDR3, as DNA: TGCGCCAGCAGCCAGACACTTCGAGGAACTGAAGCTTTCTTT. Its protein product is CASSQTLRGTEAFF.

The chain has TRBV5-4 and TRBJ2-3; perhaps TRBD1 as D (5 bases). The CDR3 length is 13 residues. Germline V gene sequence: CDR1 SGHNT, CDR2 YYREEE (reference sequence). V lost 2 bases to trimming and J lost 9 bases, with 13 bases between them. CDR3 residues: CASSFGAAGTQYF. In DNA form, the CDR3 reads TGTGCCAGCAGCTTCGGTGCTGCAGGGACGCAGTATTTT.

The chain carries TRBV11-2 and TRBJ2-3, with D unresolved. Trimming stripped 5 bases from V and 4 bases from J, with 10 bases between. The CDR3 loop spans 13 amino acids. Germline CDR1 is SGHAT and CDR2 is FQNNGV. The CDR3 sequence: CASSLGYADTQYF. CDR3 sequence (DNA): TGTGCCAGCAGCCTGGGGTATGCAGATACGCAGTATTTT.

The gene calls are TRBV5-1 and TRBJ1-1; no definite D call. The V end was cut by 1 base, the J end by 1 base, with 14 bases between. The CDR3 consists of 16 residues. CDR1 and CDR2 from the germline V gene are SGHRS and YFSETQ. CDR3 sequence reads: CASSLIPGLTNTEAFF. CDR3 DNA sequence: TGCGCCAGCAGCTTGATCCCAGGATTGACGAACACTGAAGCTTTCTTT.

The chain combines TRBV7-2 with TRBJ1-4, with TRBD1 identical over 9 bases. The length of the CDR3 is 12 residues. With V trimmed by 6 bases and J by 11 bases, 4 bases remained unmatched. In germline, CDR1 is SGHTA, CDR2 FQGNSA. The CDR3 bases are TGTGCCAGCAGGTCCGGGACAGGGAAACTGTTTTTT. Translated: CASRSGTGKLFF. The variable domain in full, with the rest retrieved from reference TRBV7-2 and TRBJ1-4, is GAGVSQSPSNKVTEKGKDVELRCDPISGHTALYWYRQSLGQGLEFLIYFQGNSAPDKSGLPSDRFSAERTGGSVSTLTIQRTQQEDSAVYLCASRSGTGKLFFGSGTQLSVL.

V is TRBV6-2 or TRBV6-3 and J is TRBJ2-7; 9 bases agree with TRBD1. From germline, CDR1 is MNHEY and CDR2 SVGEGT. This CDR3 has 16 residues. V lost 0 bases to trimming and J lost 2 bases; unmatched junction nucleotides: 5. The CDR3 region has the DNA TGTGCCAGCAGTTACTCATTCGACAGGGGGGCCTACGAGCAGTACTTC. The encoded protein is CASSYSFDRGAYEQYF.

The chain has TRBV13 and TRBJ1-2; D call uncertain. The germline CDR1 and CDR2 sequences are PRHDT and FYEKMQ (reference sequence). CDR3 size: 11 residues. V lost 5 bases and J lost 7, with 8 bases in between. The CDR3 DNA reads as TGTGCCAGCAGCCAGAATACTGGCTACACCTTC. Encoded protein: CASSQNTGYTF.

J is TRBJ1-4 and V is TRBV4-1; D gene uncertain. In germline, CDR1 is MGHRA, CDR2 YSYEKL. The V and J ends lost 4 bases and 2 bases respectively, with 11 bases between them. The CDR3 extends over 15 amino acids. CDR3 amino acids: CASSRVSPTNEKLFF. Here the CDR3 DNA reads TGCGCCAGCAGCCGCGTGAGCCCCACTAATGAAAAACTGTTTTTT.

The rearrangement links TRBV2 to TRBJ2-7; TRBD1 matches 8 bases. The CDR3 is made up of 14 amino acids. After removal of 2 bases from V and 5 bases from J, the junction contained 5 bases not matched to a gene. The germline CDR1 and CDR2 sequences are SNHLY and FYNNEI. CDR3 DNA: TGTGCCAGCAGTGAACAGGGGGCATTCGACGAGCAGTACTTC. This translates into CASSEQGAFDEQYF.

The CDR3 here is CASSFDMATEAFF. Here the CDR3 DNA reads TGTGCCAGCAGTTTTGATATGGCCACTGAAGCTTTCTTT. The gene calls are TRBV28 and TRBJ1-1; the D is unclear. Germline lookup yields CDR1 MDHEN and CDR2 SYDVKM. This CDR3 spans 13 amino acids. V was trimmed by 3 bases and J by 4 bases, leaving 9 bases between them.

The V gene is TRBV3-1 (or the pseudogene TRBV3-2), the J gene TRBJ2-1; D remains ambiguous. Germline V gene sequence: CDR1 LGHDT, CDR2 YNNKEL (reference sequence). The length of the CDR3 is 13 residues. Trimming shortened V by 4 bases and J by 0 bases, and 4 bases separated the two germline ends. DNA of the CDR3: TGTGCCAGCAGCCCCGGCTCCTACAATGAGCAGTTCTTC. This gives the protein CASSPGSYNEQFF.

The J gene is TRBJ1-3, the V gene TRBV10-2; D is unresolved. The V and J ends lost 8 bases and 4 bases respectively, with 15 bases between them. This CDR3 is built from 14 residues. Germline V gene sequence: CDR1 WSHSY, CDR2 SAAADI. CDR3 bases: TGCGCCAGCGCCGGTCAGGATTCGGGAAACACCATATATTTT. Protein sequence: CASAGQDSGNTIYF.

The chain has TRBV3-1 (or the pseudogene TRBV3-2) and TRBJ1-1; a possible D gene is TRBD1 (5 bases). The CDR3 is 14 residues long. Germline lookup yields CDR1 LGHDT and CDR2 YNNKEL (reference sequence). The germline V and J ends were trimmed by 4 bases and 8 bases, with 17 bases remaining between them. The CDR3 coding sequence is TGTGCCAGCAGCCCGGTGGGACTGGGCCAGGAAGCTTTCTTT. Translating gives CASSPVGLGQEAFF.

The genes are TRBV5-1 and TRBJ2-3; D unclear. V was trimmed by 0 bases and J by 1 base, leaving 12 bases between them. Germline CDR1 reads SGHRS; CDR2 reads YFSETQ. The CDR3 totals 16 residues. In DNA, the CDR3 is TGCGCCAGCAGCTTGGGGGTAGAACCCCGCACAGATACGCAGTATTTT. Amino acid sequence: CASSLGVEPRTDTQYF.

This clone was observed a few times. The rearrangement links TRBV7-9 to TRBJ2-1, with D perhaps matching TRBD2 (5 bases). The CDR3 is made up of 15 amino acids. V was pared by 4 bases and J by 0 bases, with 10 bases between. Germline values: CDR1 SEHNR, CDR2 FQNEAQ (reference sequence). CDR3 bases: TGTGCCAGCAGCTCCCCGGGGAGCTCCTACAATGAGCAGTTCTTC. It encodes CASSSPGSSYNEQFF.

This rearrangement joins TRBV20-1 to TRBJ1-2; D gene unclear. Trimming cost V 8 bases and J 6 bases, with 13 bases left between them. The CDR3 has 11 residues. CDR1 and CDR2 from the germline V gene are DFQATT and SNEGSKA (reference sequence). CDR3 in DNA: TGCAGTACTGGGGATTACAATGGCTACACCTTC. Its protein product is CSTGDYNGYTF.

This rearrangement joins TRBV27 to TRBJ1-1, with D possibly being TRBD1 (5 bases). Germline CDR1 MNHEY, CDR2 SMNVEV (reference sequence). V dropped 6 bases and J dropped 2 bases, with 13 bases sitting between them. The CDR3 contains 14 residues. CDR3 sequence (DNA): TGTGCCAGCAGCCTTCGGGACGGAAACACTGAAGCTTTCTTT. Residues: CASSLRDGNTEAFF.

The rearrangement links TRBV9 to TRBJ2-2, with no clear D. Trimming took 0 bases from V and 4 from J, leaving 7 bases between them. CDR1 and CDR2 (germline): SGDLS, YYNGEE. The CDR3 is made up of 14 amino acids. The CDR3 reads CASSVAWGTGELFF. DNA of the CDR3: TGTGCCAGCAGCGTAGCTTGGGGCACCGGGGAGCTGTTTTTT.

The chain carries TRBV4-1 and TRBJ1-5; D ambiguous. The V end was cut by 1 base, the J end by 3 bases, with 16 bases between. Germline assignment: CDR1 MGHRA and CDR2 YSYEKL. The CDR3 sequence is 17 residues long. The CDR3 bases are TGCGCCAGCAGCCAAGGAAGTGGTAACATCGCCAATCAGCCCCAGCATTTT. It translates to CASSQGSGNIANQPQHF.

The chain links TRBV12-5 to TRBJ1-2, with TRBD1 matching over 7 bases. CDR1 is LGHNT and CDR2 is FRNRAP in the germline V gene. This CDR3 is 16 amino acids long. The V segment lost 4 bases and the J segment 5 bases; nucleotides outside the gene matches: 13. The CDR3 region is CASGWWQYRGAYGYTF. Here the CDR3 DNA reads TGTGCTAGTGGTTGGTGGCAATACAGGGGCGCATATGGCTACACCTTC.

DNA for the CDR3: TGTGCCAGCAGTTCAAGGGACAGCAGGGCCTTTCTCGGGCCTTACGAGCAGTACTTC. This sequence encodes CASSSRDSRAFLGPYEQYF. This sequence joins TRBV6-2 or TRBV6-3 and TRBJ2-7, with 7 bases fitting TRBD1. This CDR3 spans 19 amino acids. Trimming cost V 4 bases and J 4 bases; bases outside gene matches: 22. The germline V gene encodes CDR1 MNHEY and CDR2 SVGEGT.

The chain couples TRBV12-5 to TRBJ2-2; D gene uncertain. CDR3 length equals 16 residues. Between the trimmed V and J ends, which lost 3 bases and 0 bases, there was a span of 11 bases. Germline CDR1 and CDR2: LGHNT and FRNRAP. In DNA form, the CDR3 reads TGTGCTAGTGGTTTCTTTAGAGGCTCGAACACCGGGGAGCTGTTTTTT. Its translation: CASGFFRGSNTGELFF.

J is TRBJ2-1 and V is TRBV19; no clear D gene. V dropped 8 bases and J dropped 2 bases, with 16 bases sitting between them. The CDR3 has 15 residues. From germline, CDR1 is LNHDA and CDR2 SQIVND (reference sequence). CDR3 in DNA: TGTGCCAGTGCCCTTGGGTATAAGACCTACAATGAGCAGTTCTTC. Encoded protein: CASALGYKTYNEQFF.

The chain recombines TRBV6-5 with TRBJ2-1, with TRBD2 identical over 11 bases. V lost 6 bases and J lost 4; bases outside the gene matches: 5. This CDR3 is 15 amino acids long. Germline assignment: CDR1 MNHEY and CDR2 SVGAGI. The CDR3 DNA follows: TGTGCCAGCAGGGCCGGGACTAGCGGTTACAATGAGCAGTTCTTC. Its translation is CASRAGTSGYNEQFF.

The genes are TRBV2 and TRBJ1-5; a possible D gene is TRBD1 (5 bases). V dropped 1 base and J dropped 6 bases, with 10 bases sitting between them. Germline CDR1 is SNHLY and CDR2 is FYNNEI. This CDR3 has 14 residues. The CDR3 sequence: CASSEGWGSQPQHF. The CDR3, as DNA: TGTGCCAGCAGTGAAGGATGGGGGAGTCAGCCCCAGCATTTT.

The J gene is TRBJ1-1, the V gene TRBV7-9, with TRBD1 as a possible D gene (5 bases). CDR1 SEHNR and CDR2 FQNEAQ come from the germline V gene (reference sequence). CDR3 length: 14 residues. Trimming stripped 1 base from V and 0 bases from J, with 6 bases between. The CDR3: CASSLGGVNTEAFF. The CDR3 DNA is TGTGCCAGCAGCTTAGGAGGGGTGAACACTGAAGCTTTCTTT.

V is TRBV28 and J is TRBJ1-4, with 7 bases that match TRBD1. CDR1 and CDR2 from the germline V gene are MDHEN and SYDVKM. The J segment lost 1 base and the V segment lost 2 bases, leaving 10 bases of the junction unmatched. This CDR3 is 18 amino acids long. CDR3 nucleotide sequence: TGTGCCAGCAGTTTAACAGGGGATTGGCCTGGAACTAATGAAAAACTGTTTTTT. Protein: CASSLTGDWPGTNEKLFF.

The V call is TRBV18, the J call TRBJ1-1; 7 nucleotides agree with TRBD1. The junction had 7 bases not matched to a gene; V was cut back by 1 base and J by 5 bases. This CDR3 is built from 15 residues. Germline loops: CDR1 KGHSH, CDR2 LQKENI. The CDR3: CASSPQEGAGTEAFF. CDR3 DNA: TGTGCCAGCTCACCACAGGAGGGGGCGGGTACTGAAGCTTTCTTT. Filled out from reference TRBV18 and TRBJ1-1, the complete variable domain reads NAGVMQNPRHLVRRRGQEARLRCSPMKGHSHVYWYRQLPEEGLKFMVYLQKENIIDESGMPKERFSAEFPKEGPSILRIQQVVRGDSAAYFCASSPQEGAGTEAFFGQGTRLTVV.